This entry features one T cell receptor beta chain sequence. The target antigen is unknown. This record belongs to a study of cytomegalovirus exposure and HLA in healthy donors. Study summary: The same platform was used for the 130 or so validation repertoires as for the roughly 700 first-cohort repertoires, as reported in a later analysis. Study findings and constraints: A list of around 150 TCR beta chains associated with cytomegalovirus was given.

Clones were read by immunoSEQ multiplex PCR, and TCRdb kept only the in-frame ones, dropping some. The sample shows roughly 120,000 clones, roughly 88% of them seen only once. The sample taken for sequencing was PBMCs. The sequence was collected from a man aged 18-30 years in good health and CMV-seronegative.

This CDR3 is CASSRLGTSGRDEQFF. For the CDR3, the DNA is TGTGCCAGCAGCCGCTTAGGGACTAGCGGTAGAGATGAGCAGTTCTTC. J is TRBJ2-1 and V is TRBV7-7, with 11 bases aligning to TRBD2. With V trimmed by 5 bases and J by 8 bases, 11 bases remained unmatched. There are 16 residues in the CDR3. CDR1 and CDR2 from the germline V gene are SSHAT and FNYEAQ (reference sequence).